The 19 T cell receptor beta chains below all came from one sample that was sequenced in a study of beta chain features in type 1 diabetes. The study's findings and limits: Among patients with Type 1 diabetes, TCRB CDR3s were moderately but significantly shorter in every one of the four CD4+ subsets.

Reverse transcription of all isolated RNA meant that expressed TCRB transcripts were sequenced. The repertoire was sequenced with immunoSEQ multiplex PCR; TCRdb's copy has only in-frame clones and lacks some. The repertoire has 250,000 to 350,000 clones, 13% to 15% of them found once; the top ten carry roughly 0.018%. What these receptors recognize is not known. The sample taken for sequencing was naive CD4+ T cells from blood. The source of these receptors is a man aged 25 to 45 with type 1 diabetes.

This chain uses TRBV5-4 with TRBJ2-5, with a possible D match to TRBD2 (6 bases). Between the trimmed V and J ends, which lost 0 bases and 3 bases, there was a span of 12 bases. This CDR3 has 15 residues. The V gene's germline CDR1 is SGHNT and CDR2 YYREEE (reference sequence). As DNA, the CDR3 is TGTGCCAGCAGCTTGGAGGCTAGCGTAAAAGAGACCCAGTACTTC. This sequence encodes CASSLEASVKETQYF.

The chain combines TRBV5-1 with TRBJ2-1, with TRBD2 matching over 7 bases. Trimming cost V 4 bases and J 3 bases; bases outside gene matches: 7. This CDR3 is built from 15 residues. Germline lookup yields CDR1 SGHRS and CDR2 YFSETQ. The CDR3 DNA reads TGCGCCAGCAGCCCCCGGCTAGCGGTCTACAATGAGCAGTTCTTC. This sequence encodes CASSPRLAVYNEQFF. Looking up the rest from reference TRBV5-1 and TRBJ2-1 gives the full variable domain: KAGVTQTPRYLIKTRGQQVTLSCSPISGHRSVSWYQQTPGQGLQFLFEYFSETQRNKGNFPGRFSGRQFSNSRSEMNVSTLELGDSALYLCASSPRLAVYNEQFFGPGTRLTVL.

This clone was detected a few times. The chain employs TRBV19 and TRBJ2-5; possible D gene TRBD1, 5 bases. This CDR3 contains 12 residues. CDR1 LNHDA and CDR2 SQIVND come from the germline V gene (reference sequence). The V gene lost 3 bases and the J gene lost 5 bases, with 7 bases spanning the gap. The CDR3 protein is CASSMGLETQYF. Written as DNA, the CDR3 is TGTGCCAGTAGTATGGGGCTGGAGACCCAGTACTTC. The full variable domain, rest sourced from reference TRBV19 and TRBJ2-5, is DGGITQSPKYLFRKEGQNVTLSCEQNLNHDAMYWYRQDPGQGLRLIYYSQIVNDFQKGDIAEGYSVSREKKESFPLTVTSAQKNPTAFYLCASSMGLETQYFGPGTRLLVL.

The chain uses TRBV9 and TRBJ2-1; TRBD1 matches at 7 bases. V trimming: 3 bases; J trimming: 6 bases; junction bases outside the gene matches: 12. The CDR3 runs to 16 residues. Germline CDR1 and CDR2: SGDLS and YYNGEE. CDR3: CASSGVTGFRANEQFF. CDR3 nucleotide sequence: TGTGCCAGCAGCGGAGTGACAGGGTTTCGGGCCAATGAGCAGTTCTTC.

The rearrangement links TRBV4-2 to TRBJ1-1; D might be TRBD1 (5 bases). CDR3 length: 15 residues. The V end lost 4 bases, the J end lost 3 bases, and 15 bases lay between the germline ends. Per the germline V gene, CDR1 is LGHNA and CDR2 is YNFKEQ. The CDR3 protein is CASSPVTEVYTEAFF. The CDR3 DNA reads as TGTGCCAGCAGCCCTGTGACAGAGGTCTACACTGAAGCTTTCTTT.

This clone was seen a few times. The chain uses TRBV19 and TRBJ2-5; 7 bases match TRBD1. Germline V lookup: CDR1 LNHDA, CDR2 SQIVND (reference sequence). The J segment lost 2 bases and the V segment lost 5 bases, leaving 8 bases of the junction unmatched. The CDR3 covers 15 residues. The CDR3 DNA reads as TGTGCCAGTAGTGGATTCAGGGGGTTTCAAGAGACCCAGTACTTC. Translating it yields CASSGFRGFQETQYF. The complete variable domain, with remaining parts taken from reference TRBV19 and TRBJ2-5, reads DGGITQSPKYLFRKEGQNVTLSCEQNLNHDAMYWYRQDPGQGLRLIYYSQIVNDFQKGDIAEGYSVSREKKESFPLTVTSAQKNPTAFYLCASSGFRGFQETQYFGPGTRLLVL.

The genes are TRBV12-5 and TRBJ2-2; 7 bases are a match to TRBD1. CDR1 and CDR2 from the germline V gene are LGHNT and FRNRAP. J lost 0 bases, V lost 7 bases, and 2 bases had no gene match. The CDR3 consists of 14 residues. The CDR3, as DNA: TGTGCTAGTGCCGGGACAGCGAACACCGGGGAGCTGTTTTTT. Amino acid sequence: CASAGTANTGELFF.

This chain uses TRBV2 with TRBJ2-7, with D possibly being TRBD2 (5 bases). The CDR3 is 14 residues long. Germline CDR1 is SNHLY and CDR2 is FYNNEI. V lost 6 bases and J lost 2, with 14 bases in between. Written as DNA, the CDR3 is TGTGCCAGCAGCGGTCGTCCGGGAACCTACGAGCAGTACTTC. Protein: CASSGRPGTYEQYF.

The J gene is TRBJ2-7, the V gene TRBV21-1; the listed D gene, TRBD2, was not tested against the DNA. TRBV21-1 is a pseudogene. This CDR3 has 10 residues. CDR3 bases: TGTGCCGGAGACTCCTACGAGCAGTACTTC. Its protein is CAGDSYEQYF.

The V and J genes are TRBV7-2 and TRBJ2-7, with TRBD2 matching over 11 bases. This CDR3 has 15 residues. The trim removed 4 bases at V and 9 bases at J, leaving 11 bases unmatched. Germline loops: CDR1 SGHTA, CDR2 FQGNSA. CDR3 residues: CASSSSAGTSGGQYF. The CDR3 region has the DNA TGTGCCAGCAGCTCCAGTGCCGGGACTAGCGGTGGGCAGTACTTC.

The CDR3 sequence is CASMWAGSYNEQFF. Written as DNA, the CDR3 is TGTGCCAGCATGTGGGCGGGATCCTACAATGAGCAGTTCTTC. The J gene is TRBJ2-1, the V gene TRBV27, with D tentatively TRBD2 (6 bases). There are 14 residues in the CDR3. V was cut by 7 bases and J by 1 base, with 11 bases left in between. Germline CDR1 and CDR2: MNHEY and SMNVEV (reference sequence).

The sample holds a few counts of this clone. V usage is TRBV9 and J usage is TRBJ2-1; TRBD2 matches 7 bases. This CDR3 has 17 amino acids. Germline V gene data show CDR1 as SGDLS and CDR2 as YYNGEE. After removal of 0 bases from V and 5 bases from J, the junction contained 11 bases not matched to a gene. The CDR3 DNA follows: TGTGCCAGCAGCGTAGGGGTTGGAGCGGGACCCAACAATGAGCAGTTCTTC. Translation: CASSVGVGAGPNNEQFF.

V is TRBV5-1 and J is TRBJ2-5, with TRBD1 matching over 7 bases. The CDR3 runs 15 residues. Germline V gene sequence: CDR1 SGHRS, CDR2 YFSETQ. With V trimmed by 1 base and J by 4 bases, 7 bases remained unmatched. The CDR3 region has the DNA TGCGCCAGCAGCTTGTACACAGGGGTTCGAGAGACCCAGTACTTC. It specifies CASSLYTGVRETQYF.

As regards this clone: Other DNA sequences within the sample encode an identical CDR3. J is TRBJ2-3 and V is TRBV9; possible D gene TRBD2, 5 bases. The CDR3 totals 15 residues. CDR1 SGDLS and CDR2 YYNGEE come from the germline V gene. V lost 1 base and J 0 bases, leaving 9 bases between the germline ends. The CDR3 here is CASSVTSGSTDTQYF. The CDR3 coding sequence is TGTGCCAGCAGCGTAACGAGCGGAAGCACAGATACGCAGTATTTT.

There are a few counts of this clone. This sequence joins TRBV7-2 and TRBJ1-1; 8 nucleotides agree with TRBD1. CDR1 SGHTA and CDR2 FQGNSA come from the germline V gene. Trimming at V came to 4 bases and at J to 4 bases, leaving 5 bases not matched to a gene. The CDR3 length is 14 residues. The DNA for the CDR3 is TGTGCCAGCAGCTCCGGGACAGGTGGCACTGAAGCTTTCTTT. Translated, it gives CASSSGTGGTEAFF. Complete variable domain (other parts from reference TRBV7-2 and TRBJ1-1): GAGVSQSPSNKVTEKGKDVELRCDPISGHTALYWYRQSLGQGLEFLIYFQGNSAPDKSGLPSDRFSAERTGGSVSTLTIQRTQQEDSAVYLCASSSGTGGTEAFFGQGTRLTVV.

In this sample, this clone turned up once. This sequence joins TRBV7-8 and TRBJ2-7; D possibly corresponds to TRBD2 (5 bases). Germline assignment: CDR1 SGHVS and CDR2 FQNEAQ. The CDR3 has 16 residues. Trimming stripped 5 bases from V and 2 bases from J, with 19 bases between. CDR3 coding DNA: TGTGCCAGCAGCCAATCCCCCCGCGGGTCCCCCTACGAGCAGTACTTC. This gives the protein CASSQSPRGSPYEQYF. Drawing the rest from reference TRBV7-8 and TRBJ2-7, the complete variable domain is GAGVSQSPRYKVAKRGQDVALRCDPISGHVSLFWYQQALGQGPEFLTYFQNEAQLDKSGLPSDRFFAERPEGSVSTLKIQRTQQEDSAVYLCASSQSPRGSPYEQYFGPGTRLTVT.

V gene TRBV19 combines with J gene TRBJ2-4, with D maybe TRBD1 (5 bases). The CDR3 contains 16 residues. Trimming cost V 6 bases and J 0 bases, with 15 bases left between them. Germline V lookup: CDR1 LNHDA, CDR2 SQIVND (reference sequence). The CDR3 here is CASRPQGRRAKNIQYF. In DNA form, the CDR3 reads TGTGCCAGTAGACCTCAGGGAAGGAGAGCCAAAAACATTCAGTACTTC.

This clone has just a few counts. The J gene is TRBJ1-1, the V gene TRBV4-1, with TRBD1 matching over 7 bases. This CDR3 comprises 15 residues. In germline, CDR1 is MGHRA, CDR2 YSYEKL. J gave up 3 bases and V 0 bases, and 4 bases lay outside the gene matches. The CDR3 DNA follows: TGCGCCAGCAGCCAAGAAAAGGGGGCTGACACTGAAGCTTTCTTT. This sequence encodes CASSQEKGADTEAFF.

This clone has just a few counts. The rearrangement uses TRBV9 and TRBJ2-1, with 11 nucleotides matching TRBD2. V gave up 7 bases and J gave up 4 bases; unmatched junction bases: 1. Per the germline V gene, CDR1 is SGDLS and CDR2 is YYNGEE. The CDR3 consists of 13 residues. CDR3 in amino acids: CASGTSGYNEQFF. The CDR3 region has the DNA TGTGCCAGCGGGACTAGCGGATACAATGAGCAGTTCTTC. Together with reference TRBV9 and TRBJ2-1, the CDR3 gives the full variable domain: DSGVTQTPKHLITATGQRVTLRCSPRSGDLSVYWYQQSLDQGLQFLIQYYNGEERAKGNILERFSAQQFPDLHSELNLSSLELGDSALYFCASGTSGYNEQFFGPGTRLTVL.